One sample yielded the 8 T cell receptor beta chains listed below, sequenced in a study of identical twins. TCRdb called the 5' RACE reads again in MiXCR, with one record for every CDR3 protein. Of around 200,000 distinct CDR3 sequences in the sample, approximately 9% are singletons; the top ten hold roughly 5%. Source material: memory (CD45RO+) T cells sorted from blood. The receptors were gathered from a woman aged 18-30 years in good health.

The chain is built from TRBV2 and TRBJ1-1; D is uncertain. CDR3 size: 14 residues. Per germline, CDR1 SNHLY and CDR2 FYNNEI. V lost 6 bases to trimming and J lost 0 bases, with 11 bases between them. Here the CDR3 DNA reads TGTGCCAGCAGCAGTCAAAGTTTGAACACTGAAGCTTTCTTT. Its protein product is CASSSQSLNTEAFF.

The sample holds many counts of this clonotype. The rearrangement uses TRBV7-2 and TRBJ2-7; perhaps TRBD2 as D (6 bases). Trimming removed 5 bases at V and 1 base at J, with 15 bases between. Germline assignment: CDR1 SGHTA and CDR2 FQGNSA. This CDR3 is 15 amino acids long. The CDR3 bases are TGTGCCAGCAGCCCCCGTAGCGGACGGTCCTACGAGCAGTACTTC. Translated: CASSPRSGRSYEQYF. The entire variable domain, with the rest obtained from reference TRBV7-2 and TRBJ2-7, is as follows: GAGVSQSPSNKVTEKGKDVELRCDPISGHTALYWYRQSLGQGLEFLIYFQGNSAPDKSGLPSDRFSAERTGGSVSTLTIQRTQQEDSAVYLCASSPRSGRSYEQYFGPGTRLTVT.

In this sample, this clonotype turned up a few times. The rearrangement links TRBV10-3 to TRBJ1-6; D perhaps matches TRBD1 (5 bases). Germline assignment: CDR1 ENHRY and CDR2 SYGVKD. The CDR3 has 14 amino acids. V lost 7 bases and J lost 5, with 12 bases in between. CDR3 in amino acids: CAITRDLNNSPLHF. The CDR3 region has the DNA TGTGCCATCACACGGGACCTTAATAATTCACCCCTCCACTTT.

This clonotype has more than one count but fewer than ten. The chain couples TRBV12-3 or TRBV12-4 to TRBJ2-1, with 8 bases lining up with TRBD2. V lost 6 bases to trimming and J lost 0 bases; unmatched junction nucleotides: 10. The CDR3 is 17 residues long. The CDR3 loop is CASSRGGASYSYNEQFF. CDR3 in DNA: TGTGCCAGCAGCCGGGGGGGGGCGTCCTACTCCTACAATGAGCAGTTCTTC.

This clonotype was counted between two and nine times. J is TRBJ2-1 and V is TRBV5-1, with TRBD1 identical over 8 bases. V gave up 2 bases and J gave up 0 bases; unmatched junction bases: 13. The CDR3 spans 19 residues. Per the germline V gene, CDR1 is SGHRS and CDR2 is YFSETQ. The CDR3 nucleotides read TGCGCCAGCAGCTTCGGGACAGGCGGCTCGATGAGCTCCTACAATGAGCAGTTCTTC. Amino acids: CASSFGTGGSMSSYNEQFF.

This clonotype turned up a few times. The rearrangement links TRBV18 to TRBJ1-1; TRBD1 might be the D (6 bases). Germline V gene data show CDR1 as KGHSH and CDR2 as LQKENI. With 6 bases removed from V and 5 bases from J, the gap between germline ends came to 22 bases. The CDR3 consists of 16 residues. The CDR3 is CASSPLVGGRWTEAFF. CDR3 sequence (DNA): TGTGCCAGCTCCCCCCTTGTGGGGGGGCGCTGGACTGAAGCTTTCTTT.

The chain recombines TRBV20-1 with TRBJ2-4; no definite D call. This CDR3 has 13 amino acids. V lost 2 bases and J 4 bases, leaving 9 bases between the germline ends. Germline V gives CDR1 DFQATT, CDR2 SNEGSKA (reference sequence). CDR3 amino acids: CSARQLIKNIQYF. The DNA of the CDR3 is TGCAGTGCTAGACAACTCATTAAAAACATTCAGTACTTC.

The J gene is TRBJ2-5, the V gene TRBV7-2; weak D call: TRBD2 (6 bases). The V end was cut by 1 base, the J end by 3 bases, with 9 bases between. There are 14 residues in the CDR3. Germline V gives CDR1 SGHTA, CDR2 FQGNSA. The CDR3 bases are TGTGCCAGCAGCTTAGAAACGGGGGAAGAGACCCAGTACTTC. Its protein product is CASSLETGEETQYF.